A single sample is the source of the 19 T cell receptor beta chains below, sequenced in a study of breast tumors, draining lymph nodes, adjacent tissues. TCRdb re-called the multiplex PCR reads with MiXCR, one entry per CDR3 protein. The sample carries more than 50,000 distinct CDR3 sequences, around two fifths recorded once. Input material: breast tumor tissue. The receptors originated from a female donor with breast cancer. Some clones in this sample may be carry-over from other donors' samples.

This clonotype was observed many times. The rearrangement links TRBV7-9 to TRBJ1-2, with TRBD1 matching 9 bases. Unmatched junction bases numbered 2, after V lost 5 bases and J lost 4 bases. Germline V gene lookup returns CDR1 SEHNR and CDR2 FQNEAQ (reference sequence). The CDR3 is made up of 13 amino acids. CDR3 DNA: TGTGCCAGCAGCCCGGGACAGGGCTATGGCTACACCTTC. Amino acids: CASSPGQGYGYTF.

The chain combines TRBV11-2 with TRBJ2-7, with 9 bases matching TRBD2. Unmatched junction bases numbered 8, after V lost 8 bases and J lost 6 bases. The CDR3 is made up of 13 amino acids. CDR1 is SGHAT and CDR2 is FQNNGV in the germline V gene. DNA of the CDR3: TGTGCCAGCGCTAGCGGGGCCTTCTCCGAGCAGTACTTC. The encoded protein is CASASGAFSEQYF.

J is TRBJ1-1 and V is TRBV4-1; no reliable D call. Germline assignment: CDR1 MGHRA and CDR2 YSYEKL. Trimming removed 4 bases at V and 6 bases at J, with 18 bases between. The CDR3 covers 15 residues. The CDR3 nucleotides are TGCGCCAGCAGCCCTAAGGTTCTGGTCCCGGCTGAAGCTTTCTTT. It translates to CASSPKVLVPAEAFF.

On this clonotype itself: Germline is not matched at one junction end, which may reflect a read error. The rearrangement uses TRBV9 and TRBJ1-6, with D uncertain. The CDR3 is 15 amino acids. Germline-derived CDR1 and CDR2 are SGDLS and YYNGEE. The CDR3 loop reads CASSVGQLGNSPPHF. CDR3 nucleotide sequence: TGTGCCAGCAGCGTAGGGCAGCTCGGTAATTCACCCCCCCACTTT.

Comments on this clonotype: This clone may be a read error of a much larger clone one base away. The chain employs TRBV6-2 or TRBV6-3 and TRBJ1-5; D might be TRBD1 (5 bases). V was cut by 7 bases and J by 0 bases, with 13 bases left in between. Germline V gives CDR1 MNHEY, CDR2 SVGEGT. The CDR3 extends over 15 amino acids. The CDR3, as DNA: TGTGCCAGCACTCAGGGCAGGTTTAGCAATCAGCCCCAGCATTTT. Residues: CASTQGRFSNQPQHF.

This clonotype was detected ten times or more. The CDR3 DNA follows: TGTGCCAGCAGCACGACTAGCGGGAGCACAGATACGCAGTATTTT. Amino acids: CASSTTSGSTDTQYF. The chain carries TRBV11-2 and TRBJ2-3; 10 bases match TRBD2. This CDR3 is 15 amino acids long. Unmatched junction bases numbered 2, after V lost 5 bases and J lost 0 bases. Germline CDR1 reads SGHAT; CDR2 reads FQNNGV.

This clonotype was detected a few times. The rearrangement links TRBV27 to TRBJ2-7; either TRBD1 or TRBD2 may supply D (6 bases each). The CDR3 has 18 residues. V gave up 6 bases and J gave up 3 bases, with 27 bases separating them. Germline V lookup: CDR1 MNHEY, CDR2 SMNVEV (reference sequence). This CDR3 reads CASREDSARGVTLYEQYF. The CDR3 region has the DNA TGTGCCAGCAGAGAGGACAGTGCTAGGGGGGTAACCCTCTACGAGCAGTACTTC.

This clonotype is labeled as medium-sized (0.01 to 0.1%). The rearrangement joins TRBV7-3 to TRBJ2-5; D is unclear. CDR1 SGHTA and CDR2 FQGTGA come from the germline V gene. This CDR3 contains 13 residues. Trimming removed 5 bases at V and 3 bases at J, with 10 bases between. The CDR3 DNA reads TGTGCCAGCAGCCCCGTGGCGGAAGAGACCCAGTACTTC. It specifies CASSPVAEETQYF.

In this sample, this clonotype turned up a few times. A much larger clone sits a single nucleotide away, making a read error possible. The final CDR3 position lacks the conserved phenylalanine or tryptophan, pointing to a likely read error. The V gene is TRBV19, the J gene TRBJ2-1; D might be TRBD2 (5 bases). V was shortened by 5 bases and J by 0 bases, with 14 bases between the two germline ends. The CDR3 loop spans 16 amino acids. The germline V gene encodes CDR1 LNHDA and CDR2 SQIVND (reference sequence). CDR3: CASSSGLISSYNEQFS. The DNA for the CDR3 is TGTGCCAGTAGTTCAGGACTTATCAGCTCCTACAATGAGCAGTTCTCC.

This clonotype was observed a few times. A much larger clone lies one base from this, so it may be a read error. The chain combines TRBV9 with TRBJ2-7, with 10 bases fitting TRBD2. Germline CDR1 SGDLS, CDR2 YYNGEE. The CDR3 is 15 residues long. The CDR3 nucleotides are TGTGCCAGCAGCGGGAGCGGGGGGGCCCCCTACGAGCCGTACTTC. Translation: CASSGSGGAPYEPYF.

The sample holds many counts of this clonotype. V is TRBV6-2 or TRBV6-3 and J is TRBJ2-3; 7 positions match TRBD2. The germline gives CDR1 MNHEY, CDR2 SVGEGT. CDR3 length: 18 amino acids. The junction had 12 bases not matched to a gene; V was cut back by 2 bases and J by 1 base. CDR3 sequence: CASSYPLSSGHRTDTQYF. The CDR3 DNA reads TGTGCCAGCAGTTACCCGCTTAGTAGCGGGCACCGCACAGATACGCAGTATTTT.

For the CDR3, the DNA is TGTGCCAGCAGTAGGGGGACTAATGAAAAACTGTTTTTT. Protein: CASSRGTNEKLFF. The V call is TRBV9, the J call TRBJ1-4, with D perhaps matching TRBD1 (6 bases). V was cut by 5 bases and J by 2 bases, with 7 bases left in between. The CDR3 contains 13 residues. Germline V gene lookup returns CDR1 SGDLS and CDR2 YYNGEE.

This clonotype was observed at least ten times. The chain couples TRBV6-5 to TRBJ2-7; a weak D match, TRBD1 (5 bases). Trimming pared 5 bases from V and 4 bases from J, leaving 12 bases between. CDR1 is MNHEY, CDR2 SVGAGI, per germline. The CDR3 consists of 13 residues. The CDR3 nucleotides read TGTGCCAGCAGTCACCTTCAGGGTTACGAGCAGTACTTC. Translating it yields CASSHLQGYEQYF.

This clonotype was recorded a few times. With a much larger clone just one base away, this may be a read error. This chain connects TRBV20-1 to TRBJ2-1; no reliable D call. The germline V gene has CDR1 DFQATT and CDR2 SNEGSKA (reference sequence). CDR3 size: 13 residues. CDR3 sequence: CSASLLTYNAQFF. The DNA for the CDR3 is TGCAGTGCTAGTCTTCTAACCTACAATGCGCAGTTCTTC.

The V gene is TRBV25-1, the J gene TRBJ2-6; TRBD1 agrees at 8 bases. J was trimmed by 11 bases and V by 3 bases; bases with no gene match: 6. Per germline, CDR1 MGHDK and CDR2 SYGVNS. The CDR3 runs to 14 residues. The CDR3 is CASSEGTGPYVLTF. For the CDR3, the DNA is TGTGCCAGCAGTGAGGGGACAGGACCCTACGTCCTGACTTTC.

Only a few counts were recorded for this clonotype. This sequence may be a read error, since a much larger clone differs from it by one base. The CDR3 coding sequence is TGTGCCAGCAGCTGGCGGGGGACATCCGAGCAGTACTTC. This gives the protein CASSWRGTSEQYF. This chain links TRBV11-3 with TRBJ2-7; perhaps TRBD2 as D (7 bases). Germline-derived CDR1 and CDR2 are SGHNT and YENEEA. The germline V and J ends were trimmed by 4 bases and 6 bases, with 13 bases remaining between them. The CDR3 covers 13 residues.

The chain recombines TRBV11-1 with TRBJ2-3; TRBD2 agrees at 7 bases. The V and J ends lost 7 bases and 6 bases, in that order; junction bases with no gene match: 4. This CDR3 contains 12 residues. CDR1 SGHAT and CDR2 FQDESV come from the germline V gene (reference sequence). The CDR3 reads CASTAGDDTQYF. In DNA form, the CDR3 reads TGTGCCAGCACCGCGGGGGATGATACGCAGTATTTT.

This clonotype was recorded at least ten times. The rearrangement links TRBV7-9 to TRBJ1-4; D remains ambiguous. From germline, CDR1 is SEHNR and CDR2 FQNEAQ (reference sequence). The V end was cut by 2 bases, the J end by 5 bases, with 12 bases between. CDR3 length equals 15 residues. The CDR3 protein is CASSLSHRRNEKLFF. The CDR3 nucleotides are TGTGCCAGCAGCTTATCGCACCGACGGAATGAAAAACTGTTTTTT.

The rearrangement joins TRBV19 to TRBJ1-3; possibly TRBD1 for D (5 bases). Germline CDR1 reads LNHDA; CDR2 reads SQIVND (reference sequence). Trimming left V 8 bases short and J 8 bases short, with 10 bases between. This CDR3 is built from 11 residues. Written as DNA, the CDR3 is TGTGCCAGTTCATGGGGGGACACCATATATTTT. It translates to CASSWGDTIYF.